This TCR beta chain originates from a study of beta chain features in type 1 diabetes. Study-wide background: Analysis included around 110,000,000 sorted cells drawn from all samples. Study-level points and caveats: Across patients, naive, central memory and Treg TCRB repertoires exhibited apparently greater similarity than was observed across healthy donors.

This clone was recorded a few times. As yet, its antigen is unknown. V was pared by 5 bases and J by 4 bases, with 14 bases between. CDR1 SEHNR and CDR2 FQNEAQ come from the germline V gene (reference sequence). The CDR3 spans 15 residues. Expressed TCRB transcripts were sequenced after all isolated RNA was converted to cDNA. Method: immunoSEQ multiplex PCR; TCRdb's copy keeps in-frame clones and lacks some. Among under 950,000 clones listed, roughly 17% were seen once. The TCR comes from a woman under 30 in good health. The chain uses TRBV7-9 and TRBJ2-2, with D possibly TRBD1 on 6 matching bases. The source material was naive CD4+ T cells from blood. In DNA, the CDR3 is TGTGCCAGCAGCGGGTGGACAGTGGCCACCGGGGAGCTGTTTTTT. Its protein product is CASSGWTVATGELFF.